The subject of this entry is one T cell receptor (beta chain). Its matching antigen is unknown. This entry is derived from a study of cytomegalovirus exposure and HLA in healthy donors. Whole-study context: Earlier work reported 117 million unique TCR beta sequences from 170 million or so T cells.

Overall study results and limits: TCR beta V- and J-gene trimming was later associated with a missense DCLRE1C variant. Reports credit the classifier with highly specific, highly sensitive diagnosis of cytomegalovirus status.

Primers included in the PCR were 60 Vbeta and 13 Jbeta primers. This table comes from immunoSEQ multiplex PCR, and its TCRdb copy is limited to in-frame clones, with some not included. The repertoire consists of some 110,000 clones, with over 75% occurring once and the leading ten covering about 8.6%. This CDR3 is 21 amino acids long. Germline assignment: CDR1 SGHTA and CDR2 FQGTGA. The V gene end was trimmed by 5 bases and the J gene end by 0 bases; junction bases not matched to a gene: 17. V is TRBV7-3 and J is TRBJ1-5; 12 bases line up with TRBD1. Sequencing used PBMCs. This sequence was found in a woman between 40 and 55 years old in good health and CMV-seropositive. CDR3 loop: CASSPGGGTGGETNSNQPQHF. The CDR3 region has the DNA TGTGCCAGCAGCCCCGGGGGGGGGACAGGGGGCGAAACAAATAGCAATCAGCCCCAGCATTTT.